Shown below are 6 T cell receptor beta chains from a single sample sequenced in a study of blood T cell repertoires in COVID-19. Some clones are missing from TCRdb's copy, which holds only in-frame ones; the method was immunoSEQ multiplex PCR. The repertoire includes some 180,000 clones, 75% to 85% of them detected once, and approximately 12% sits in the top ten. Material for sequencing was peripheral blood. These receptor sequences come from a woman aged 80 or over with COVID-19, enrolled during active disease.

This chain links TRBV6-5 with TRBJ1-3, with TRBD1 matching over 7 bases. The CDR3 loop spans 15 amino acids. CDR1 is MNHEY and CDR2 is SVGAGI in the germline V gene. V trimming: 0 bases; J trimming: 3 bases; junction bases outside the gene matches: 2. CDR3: CASSYSGTVGNTIYF. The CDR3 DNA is TGTGCCAGCAGTTACTCCGGGACAGTTGGAAACACCATATATTTT.

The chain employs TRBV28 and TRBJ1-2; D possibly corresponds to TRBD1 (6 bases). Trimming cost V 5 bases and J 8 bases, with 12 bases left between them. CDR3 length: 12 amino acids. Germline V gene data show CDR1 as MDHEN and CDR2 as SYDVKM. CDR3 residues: CASSPGARGYTF. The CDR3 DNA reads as TGTGCCAGCAGTCCAGGGGCGCGGGGCTACACCTTC.

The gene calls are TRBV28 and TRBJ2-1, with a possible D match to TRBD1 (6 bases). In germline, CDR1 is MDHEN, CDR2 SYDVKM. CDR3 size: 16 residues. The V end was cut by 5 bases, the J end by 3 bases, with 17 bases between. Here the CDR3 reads CASSPFPGVDYNEQFF. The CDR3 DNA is TGTGCCAGCAGTCCCTTCCCAGGGGTGGACTACAATGAGCAGTTCTTC.

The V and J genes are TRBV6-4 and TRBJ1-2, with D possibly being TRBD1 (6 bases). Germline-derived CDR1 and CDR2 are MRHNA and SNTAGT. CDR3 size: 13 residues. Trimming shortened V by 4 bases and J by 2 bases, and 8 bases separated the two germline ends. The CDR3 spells CASSAGENYGYTF. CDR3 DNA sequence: TGTGCCAGCAGTGCAGGGGAAAACTATGGCTACACCTTC.

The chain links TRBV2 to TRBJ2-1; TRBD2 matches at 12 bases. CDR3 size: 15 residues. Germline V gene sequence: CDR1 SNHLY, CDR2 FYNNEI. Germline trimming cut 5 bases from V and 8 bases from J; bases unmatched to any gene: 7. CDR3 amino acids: CASSFLAGGRDEQFF. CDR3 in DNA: TGTGCCAGCAGTTTTCTAGCGGGAGGGCGGGATGAGCAGTTCTTC.

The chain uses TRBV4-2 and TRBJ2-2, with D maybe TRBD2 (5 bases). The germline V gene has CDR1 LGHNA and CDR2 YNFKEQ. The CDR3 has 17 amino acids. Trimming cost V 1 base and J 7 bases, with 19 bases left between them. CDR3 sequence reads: CASSQGSSIQRDGELFF. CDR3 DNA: TGTGCCAGCAGCCAAGGTTCTAGCATCCAAAGAGACGGGGAGCTGTTTTTT.